This TCR beta chain was profiled in a study of cytomegalovirus exposure and HLA in healthy donors. The PCR had 60 Vbeta and 13 Jbeta primers. Sequenced by immunoSEQ multiplex PCR; TCRdb stores in-frame clones only, minus some. The table records about 110,000 clones, more than 70% of them present only once. Findings and limits, study-wide: Reportedly, a later analysis found an Asian-associated ancestry cluster had fewer N-insertions than the approximately 670-donor mean. When the data were analyzed later, several of the most significant clusters appeared to be linked to common viral pathogens.

As regards this clone: The antigen remains unidentified.

CDR1 and CDR2 (germline): LGHNA, YNFKEQ. The CDR3 is 16 amino acids. J gave up 13 bases and V 1 base, and 16 bases lay outside the gene matches. The chain links TRBV4-2 to TRBJ2-4; 7 bases are shared with TRBD2. Sequencing was carried out using PBMCs. The TCR originated in a woman aged 55-75 years in good health and CMV-seropositive. The CDR3 DNA follows: TGTGCCAGCAGCCAAGCTGGCGGCGGGAGCACCAACCACCAGTACTTC. Encoded protein: CASSQAGGGSTNHQYF.